The text below deals with one T cell receptor beta chain. The antigen remains undetermined. The method was immunoSEQ multiplex PCR; TCRdb's version includes in-frame clones alone and lacks a portion of them. Of 85,000 to 100,000 clones in the sample, 85% to 90% were seen once. This sample is part of a study of T cell responses to AZD1222 COVID-19 vaccine. Overall study findings and caveats: Reportedly, nearly half of unique spike TCRs recognized epitopes outside B.1.351/B.1.1.7 mutations.

CDR1 and CDR2 (germline): SQVTM, ANQGSEA. This CDR3 region has 12 residues. V was cut by 2 bases and J by 5 bases, with 9 bases left in between. The receptor was derived from an adult in good health. The sequencing here drew on peripheral blood, taken on day 0 of AZD1222 vaccination. This chain uses TRBV29-1 with TRBJ1-2; D remains unclear. CDR3 amino acids: CSVETGVYGYTF. CDR3 nucleotides: TGCAGCGTTGAAACGGGAGTATATGGCTACACCTTC.